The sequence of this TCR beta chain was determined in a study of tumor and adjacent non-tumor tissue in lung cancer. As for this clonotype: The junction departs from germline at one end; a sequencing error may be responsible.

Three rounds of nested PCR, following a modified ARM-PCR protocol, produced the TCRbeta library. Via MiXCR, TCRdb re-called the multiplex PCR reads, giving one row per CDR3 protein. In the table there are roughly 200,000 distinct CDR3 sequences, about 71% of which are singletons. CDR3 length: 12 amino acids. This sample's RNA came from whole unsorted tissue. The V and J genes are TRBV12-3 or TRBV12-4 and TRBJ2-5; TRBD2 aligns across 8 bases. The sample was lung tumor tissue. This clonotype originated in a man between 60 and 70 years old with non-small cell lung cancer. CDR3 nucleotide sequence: TGTGCTAGCACCGGGGGGGGAGAGAACCAGTACTTC. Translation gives CASTGGGENQYF.